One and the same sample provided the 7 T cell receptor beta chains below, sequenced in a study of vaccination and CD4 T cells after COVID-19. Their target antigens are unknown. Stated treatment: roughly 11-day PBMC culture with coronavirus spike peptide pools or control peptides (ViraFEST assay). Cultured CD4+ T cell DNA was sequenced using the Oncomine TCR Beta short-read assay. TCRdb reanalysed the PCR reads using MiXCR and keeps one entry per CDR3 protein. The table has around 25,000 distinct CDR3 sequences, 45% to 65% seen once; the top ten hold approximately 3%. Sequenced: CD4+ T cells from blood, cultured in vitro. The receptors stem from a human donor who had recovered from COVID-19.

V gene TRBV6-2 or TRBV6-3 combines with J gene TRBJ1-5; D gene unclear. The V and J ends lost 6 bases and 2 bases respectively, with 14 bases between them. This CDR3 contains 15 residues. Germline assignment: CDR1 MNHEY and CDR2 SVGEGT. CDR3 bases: TGTGCCAGCAGCCAACCAGTACTTGGCAATCAGCCCCAGCATTTT. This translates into CASSQPVLGNQPQHF.

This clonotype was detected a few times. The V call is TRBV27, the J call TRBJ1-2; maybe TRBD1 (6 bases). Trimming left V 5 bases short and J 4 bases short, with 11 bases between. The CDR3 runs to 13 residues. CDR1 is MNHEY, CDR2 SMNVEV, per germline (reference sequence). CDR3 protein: CASSHRDTYGYTF. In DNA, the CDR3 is TGTGCCAGCAGTCACCGGGACACCTATGGCTACACCTTC.

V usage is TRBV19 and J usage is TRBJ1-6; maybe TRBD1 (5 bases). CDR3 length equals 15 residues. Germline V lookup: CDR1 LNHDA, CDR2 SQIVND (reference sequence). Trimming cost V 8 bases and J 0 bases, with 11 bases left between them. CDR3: CASGTGGSYNSPLHF. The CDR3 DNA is TGTGCCAGTGGTACCGGGGGCTCCTATAATTCACCCCTCCACTTT.

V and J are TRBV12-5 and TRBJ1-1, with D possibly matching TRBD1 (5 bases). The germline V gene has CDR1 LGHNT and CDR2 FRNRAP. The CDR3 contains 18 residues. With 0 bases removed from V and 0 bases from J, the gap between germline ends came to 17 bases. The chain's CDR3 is CASGLVPPGRAMNTEAFF. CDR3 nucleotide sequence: TGTGCTAGTGGTTTGGTACCCCCAGGGCGGGCCATGAACACTGAAGCTTTCTTT.

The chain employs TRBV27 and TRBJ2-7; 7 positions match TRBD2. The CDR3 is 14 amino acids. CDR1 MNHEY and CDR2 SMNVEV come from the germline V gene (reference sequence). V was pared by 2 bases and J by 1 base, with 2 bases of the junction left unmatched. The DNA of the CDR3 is TGTGCCAGCAGTTTACGGGAGGCATCCTACGAGCAGTACTTC. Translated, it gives CASSLREASYEQYF.

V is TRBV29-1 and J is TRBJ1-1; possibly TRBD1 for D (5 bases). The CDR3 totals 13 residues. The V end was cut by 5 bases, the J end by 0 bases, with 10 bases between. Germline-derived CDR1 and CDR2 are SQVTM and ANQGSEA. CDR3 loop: CSVKGLMNTEAFF. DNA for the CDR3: TGCAGCGTTAAGGGGCTAATGAACACTGAAGCTTTCTTT.

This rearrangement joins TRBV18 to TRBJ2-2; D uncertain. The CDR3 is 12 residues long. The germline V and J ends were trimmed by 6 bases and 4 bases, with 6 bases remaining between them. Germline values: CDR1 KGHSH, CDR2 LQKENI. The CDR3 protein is CASSSSTGELFF. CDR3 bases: TGTGCCAGCTCCTCCTCCACCGGGGAGCTGTTTTTT.